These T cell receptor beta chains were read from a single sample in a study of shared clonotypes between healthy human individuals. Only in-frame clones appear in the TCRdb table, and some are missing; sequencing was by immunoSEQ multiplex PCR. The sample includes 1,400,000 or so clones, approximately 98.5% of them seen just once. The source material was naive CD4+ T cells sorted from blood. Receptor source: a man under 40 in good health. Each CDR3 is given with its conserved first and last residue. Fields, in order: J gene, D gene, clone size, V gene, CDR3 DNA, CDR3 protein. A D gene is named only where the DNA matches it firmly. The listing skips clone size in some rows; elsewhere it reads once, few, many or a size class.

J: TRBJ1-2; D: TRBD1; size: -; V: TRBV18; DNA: TGTGCCAGCTCACCACGGACAGGGGGTGCAAACTATGGCTACACCTTC; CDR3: CASSPRTGGANYGYTF
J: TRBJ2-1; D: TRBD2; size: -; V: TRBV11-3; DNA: TGTGCCAGCAGCCCTCGGACTAGCGGGAGCAATGAGCAGTTCTTC; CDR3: CASSPRTSGSNEQFF
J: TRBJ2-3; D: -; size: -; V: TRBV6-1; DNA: TGTGCCAGCAGCTCGGACAGAAGCACAGATACGCAGTATTTT; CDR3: CASSSDRSTDTQYF
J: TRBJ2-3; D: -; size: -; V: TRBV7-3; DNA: TGTGCCAGCAGCTTAACGAGATACACAGATACGCAGTATTTT; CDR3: CASSLTRYTDTQYF
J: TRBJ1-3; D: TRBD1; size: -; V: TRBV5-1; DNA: TGCGCCAGCAGAGGTGACAGGGAAAACACCATATATTTT; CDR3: CASRGDRENTIYF
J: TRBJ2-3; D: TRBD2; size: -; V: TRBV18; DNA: TGTGCCAGCTCCGGACTAGCGGGAAACCTAGGAGCGGGGGCGCAGTATTTT; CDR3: CASSGLAGNLGAGAQYF
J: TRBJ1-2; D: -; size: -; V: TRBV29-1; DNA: TGCAGCGTTACAGCTTACTATGGCTACACCTTC; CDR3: CSVTAYYGYTF
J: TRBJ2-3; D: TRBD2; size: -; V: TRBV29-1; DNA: TGCAGCGTAGCCCGACTAGCGGGAAGCACAGATACGCAGTATTTT; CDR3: CSVARLAGSTDTQYF
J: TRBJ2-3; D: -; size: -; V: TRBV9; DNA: TGTGCCAGCAGCGTAGGGGTGGGAACTAGCACAGATACGCAGTATTTT; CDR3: CASSVGVGTSTDTQYF
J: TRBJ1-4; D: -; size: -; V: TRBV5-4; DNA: TGTGCCAGCAGCTGGACAGCCGCAACTAATGAAAAACTGTTTTTT; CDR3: CASSWTAATNEKLFF
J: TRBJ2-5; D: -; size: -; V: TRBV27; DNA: TGTGCCAGCAGTCTTCTTTGGGGGGCAAAGAGAGAGACCCAGTACTTC; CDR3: CASSLLWGAKRETQYF
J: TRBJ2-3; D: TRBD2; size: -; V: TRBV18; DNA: TGTGCCAGCTCACCGGCGGGAGGGCCCTGGGATACGCAGTATTTT; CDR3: CASSPAGGPWDTQYF
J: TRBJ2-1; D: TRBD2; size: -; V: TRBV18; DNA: TGTGCCAGCTCACCGGAGTATACGACTAGCGGGAGATACAATGAGCAGTTCTTC; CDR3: CASSPEYTTSGRYNEQFF
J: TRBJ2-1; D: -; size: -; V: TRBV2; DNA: TGTGCCAGCAGCTCGACTCGCTACAATGAGCAGTTCTTC; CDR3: CASSSTRYNEQFF
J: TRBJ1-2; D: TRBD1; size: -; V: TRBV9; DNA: TGTGCCAGCAGCGTTGGGACAGAAGGATATGGCTACACCTTC; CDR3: CASSVGTEGYGYTF
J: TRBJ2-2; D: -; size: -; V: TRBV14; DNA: TGTGCCAGCAGCCTTTGGTTGGACACCGGGGAGCTGTTTTTT; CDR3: CASSLWLDTGELFF
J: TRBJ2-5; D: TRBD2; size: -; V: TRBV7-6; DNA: TGTGCCAGCAGCTTCAGCGGGAGGGTTTACCAAGAGACCCAGTACTTC; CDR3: CASSFSGRVYQETQYF
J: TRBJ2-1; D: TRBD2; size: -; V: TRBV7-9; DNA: TGTGCCAGCAGCTTAGTTCCGGGACTAGCGGGCTACAATGAGCAGTTCTTC; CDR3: CASSLVPGLAGYNEQFF
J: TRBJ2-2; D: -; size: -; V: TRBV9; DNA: TGTGCCAGCAGCCCTTACACCGGGGAGCTGTTTTTT; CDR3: CASSPYTGELFF
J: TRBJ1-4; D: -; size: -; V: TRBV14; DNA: TGTGCCAGCAGCCAAGGGGCCCAGGATGGGATTTTT; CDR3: CASSQGAQDGIF
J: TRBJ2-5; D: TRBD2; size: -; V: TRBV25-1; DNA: TGTGCCAGCGGTGAACTAGCGGCAAGAAAGACCCAGTACTTC; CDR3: CASGELAARKTQYF
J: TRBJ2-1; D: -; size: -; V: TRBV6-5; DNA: TGTGCCAGCAGGGGGACTCACGGCTCCTACAATGAGCAGTTCTTC; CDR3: CASRGTHGSYNEQFF
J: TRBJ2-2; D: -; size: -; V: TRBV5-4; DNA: TGTGCCAGCAGCTCCCTTGGCGGGGAGCTGTTTTTT; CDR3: CASSSLGGELFF
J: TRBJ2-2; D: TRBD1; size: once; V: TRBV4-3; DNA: TGCGCCAGCAGCCAACCGACAGGGCATAACACCGGGGAGCTGTTTTTT; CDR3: CASSQPTGHNTGELFF
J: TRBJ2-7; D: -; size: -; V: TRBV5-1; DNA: TGCGCCAGCAGCTTGTTCGGTGGGAGCTCTAGGGACGAGCAGTACTTC; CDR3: CASSLFGGSSRDEQYF
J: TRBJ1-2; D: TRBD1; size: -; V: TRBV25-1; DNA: TGTGCCAGCAGTTTCCAGGGGGGGCTGGATGGCTACACCTTC; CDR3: CASSFQGGLDGYTF
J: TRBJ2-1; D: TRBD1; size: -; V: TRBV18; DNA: TGTGCCAGCTCATTCACGGGACAGGGGGCGTCTGAGCAGTTCTTC; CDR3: CASSFTGQGASEQFF
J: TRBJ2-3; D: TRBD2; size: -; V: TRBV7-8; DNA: TGTGCCAGCAGCTGGAGGACTAGCAGCTTCACAGATACGCAGTATTTT; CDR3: CASSWRTSSFTDTQYF
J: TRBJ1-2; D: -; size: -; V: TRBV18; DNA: TGTGCCAGCTCACAACTCCAGGGTAGCGGCTACACCTTC; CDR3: CASSQLQGSGYTF
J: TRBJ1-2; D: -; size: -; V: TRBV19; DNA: TGTGCCAGTAGTATAACCCCCGGGACACTCAACTATGGCTACACCTTC; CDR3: CASSITPGTLNYGYTF
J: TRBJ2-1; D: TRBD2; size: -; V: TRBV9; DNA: TGTGCCAGCAGCGTAGCCCCGCAGGGAGGGTACAATGAGCAGTTCTTC; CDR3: CASSVAPQGGYNEQFF
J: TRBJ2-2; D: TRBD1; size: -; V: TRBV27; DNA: TGTGCCAGCAGTTTGCACAGGACAGGAAGTAATCTAGGGGGGCTGTTTTTT; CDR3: CASSLHRTGSNLGGLFF
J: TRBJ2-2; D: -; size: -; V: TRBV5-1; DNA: TGCGCCAGCAGCTTGGAACGGACCGGGGAGCTGTTTTTT; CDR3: CASSLERTGELFF
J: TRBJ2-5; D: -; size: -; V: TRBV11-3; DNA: TGTGCCAGCAGCTCCAGATGGGGAGAGACCCAGTACTTC; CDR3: CASSSRWGETQYF
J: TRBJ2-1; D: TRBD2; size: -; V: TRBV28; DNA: TGTGCCAGCAGTTTAGGGGCGGGAGGGCCTATCTACAATGAGCAGTTCTTC; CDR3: CASSLGAGGPIYNEQFF
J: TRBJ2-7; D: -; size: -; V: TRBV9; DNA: TGTGCCAGCAGCGTAGGGGGTCGGGGGCCCTACGAGCAGTACTTC; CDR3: CASSVGGRGPYEQYF
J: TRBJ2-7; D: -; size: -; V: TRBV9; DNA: TGTGCCAGCAGCGTGGGCGGTTCCTACGAGCAGTACTTC; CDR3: CASSVGGSYEQYF
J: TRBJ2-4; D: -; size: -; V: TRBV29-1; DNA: TGCAGCGTTCGAGACCTTGGGTCAGCCAAAAACATTCAGTACTTC; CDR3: CSVRDLGSAKNIQYF
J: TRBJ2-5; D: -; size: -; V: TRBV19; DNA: TGTGCCAGTAGCCAACAGGGTTCGAAGGAGACCCAGTACTTC; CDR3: CASSQQGSKETQYF
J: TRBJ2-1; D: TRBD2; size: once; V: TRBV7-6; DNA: TGTGCCAGCAGCTTGATTGCGGGAGTCCAGAATGAGCAGTTCTTC; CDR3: CASSLIAGVQNEQFF
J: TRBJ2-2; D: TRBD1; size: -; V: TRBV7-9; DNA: TGTGCCAGCAGCAGTGACAGGGGAACCGGGGAGCTGTTTTTT; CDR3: CASSSDRGTGELFF
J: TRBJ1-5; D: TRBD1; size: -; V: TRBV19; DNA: TGTGCCAGTAGTGCGACAGGGAGCAATCAGCCCCAGCATTTT; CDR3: CASSATGSNQPQHF
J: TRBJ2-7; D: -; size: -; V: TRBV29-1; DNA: TGCAGCGTTGTGGGCCCCTACGAGCAGTACTTC; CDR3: CSVVGPYEQYF
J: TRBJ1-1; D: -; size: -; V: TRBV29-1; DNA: TGCAGCGTTGAACGTGTCCTGAACACTGAAGCTTTCTTT; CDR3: CSVERVLNTEAFF
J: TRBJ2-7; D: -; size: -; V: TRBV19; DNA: TGTGCCAGTAGTATAATCAGAAACTCCTACGAGCAGTACTTC; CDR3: CASSIIRNSYEQYF